The clone carrying this T cell receptor (beta chain) appeared a single time. This record comes from a study of blood T cell repertoires in COVID-19. V lost 3 bases, J lost 0 bases, and 14 bases lay in between. CDR1 and CDR2 from the germline V gene are WSHSY and SAAADI. CDR3 length: 16 amino acids. Here immunoSEQ multiplex PCR was the method, and the copy in TCRdb shows in-frame clones only, minus some. Of tens of thousands of clones listed, approximately 78% are singletons. J is TRBJ2-5 and V is TRBV10-2; possibly TRBD2 for D (6 bases). Sequenced sample: peripheral blood. This TCR was recovered from a man older than 75 with acute or convalescent COVID-19. The CDR3 loop reads CASSESGGANQETQYF. CDR3 in DNA: TGCGCCAGCAGTGAATCCGGGGGAGCTAACCAAGAGACCCAGTACTTC.